The clone carrying this T cell receptor (beta chain) was seen only once. This record belongs to a study of T cell changes during pregnancy in multiple sclerosis. Per the germline V gene, CDR1 is SGHAT and CDR2 is FQNNGV. V dropped 1 base and J dropped 0 bases, with 7 bases sitting between them. The CDR3 is made up of 14 amino acids. The data were produced by immunoSEQ multiplex PCR, yet TCRdb's version contains in-frame clones alone and is incomplete. The sample holds 85,000 to 130,000 clones, roughly nine tenths seen once. The sequences come from peripheral blood, collected in the second trimester of pregnancy. V is TRBV11-2 and J is TRBJ2-7; D unresolved. The sequence derives from a female donor with multiple sclerosis, enrolled in a pregnancy study. The CDR3 region is CASSLGLNSYEQYF. CDR3 coding DNA: TGTGCCAGCAGCTTAGGACTGAACTCCTACGAGCAGTACTTC. Variable domain in full (rest from reference TRBV11-2 and TRBJ2-7): EAGVAQSPRYKIIEKRQSVAFWCNPISGHATLYWYQQILGQGPKLLIQFQNNGVVDDSQLPKDRFSAERLKGVDSTLKIQPAKLEDSAVYLCASSLGLNSYEQYFGPGTRLTVT.